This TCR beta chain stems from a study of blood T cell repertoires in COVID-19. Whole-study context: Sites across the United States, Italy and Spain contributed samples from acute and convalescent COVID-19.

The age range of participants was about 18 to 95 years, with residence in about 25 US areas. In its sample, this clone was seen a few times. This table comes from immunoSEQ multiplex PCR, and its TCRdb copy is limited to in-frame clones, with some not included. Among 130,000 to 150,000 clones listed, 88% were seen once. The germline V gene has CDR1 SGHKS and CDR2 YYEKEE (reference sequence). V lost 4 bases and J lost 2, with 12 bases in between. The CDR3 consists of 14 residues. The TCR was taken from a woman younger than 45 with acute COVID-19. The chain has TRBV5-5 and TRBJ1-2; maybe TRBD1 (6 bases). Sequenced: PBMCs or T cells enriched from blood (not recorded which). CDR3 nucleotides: TGTGCCAGCAGCCAAAATACAGGGAACTATGGCTACACCTTC. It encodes CASSQNTGNYGYTF. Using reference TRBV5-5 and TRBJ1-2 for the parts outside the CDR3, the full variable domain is DAGVTQSPTHLIKTRGQQVTLRCSPISGHKSVSWYQQVLGQGPQFIFQYYEKEERGRGNFPDRFSARQFPNYSSELNVNALLLGDSALYLCASSQNTGNYGYTFGSGTRLTVV.